The 2 T cell receptor beta chains below all came from one sample that was sequenced in a study of T cell responses to AZD1222 COVID-19 vaccine. Sequencing used immunoSEQ multiplex PCR; TCRdb keeps in-frame clones, though not all of them. The table includes 90,000 to 140,000 clones, 82% detected once. Sequenced here: peripheral blood, sampled on day 0 of AZD1222 vaccination. Receptors originate from an adult in good health.

The chain joins TRBV5-6 to TRBJ2-1, with D tentatively TRBD2 (6 bases). The V end lost 8 bases, the J end lost 4 bases, and 19 bases lay between the germline ends. The CDR3 contains 15 residues. The germline gives CDR1 SGHDT, CDR2 YYEEEE. DNA for the CDR3: TGTGCCAGTTCCCTGGGGGGACTTACATACAATGAGCAGTTCTTC. The encoded protein is CASSLGGLTYNEQFF.

This chain uses TRBV5-6 with TRBJ1-1; D remains unclear. Per the germline V gene, CDR1 is SGHDT and CDR2 is YYEEEE. Trimming removed 1 base at V and 7 bases at J, with 11 bases between. This CDR3 is built from 13 residues. The CDR3 here is CASSLTVLGEAFF. In DNA form, the CDR3 reads TGTGCCAGCAGCTTGACGGTTTTAGGTGAAGCTTTCTTT. The whole variable domain, filled in from reference TRBV5-6 and TRBJ1-1, reads DAGVTQSPTHLIKTRGQQVTLRCSPKSGHDTVSWYQQALGQGPQFIFQYYEEEERQRGNFPDRFSGHQFPNYSSELNVNALLLGDSALYLCASSLTVLGEAFFGQGTRLTVV.